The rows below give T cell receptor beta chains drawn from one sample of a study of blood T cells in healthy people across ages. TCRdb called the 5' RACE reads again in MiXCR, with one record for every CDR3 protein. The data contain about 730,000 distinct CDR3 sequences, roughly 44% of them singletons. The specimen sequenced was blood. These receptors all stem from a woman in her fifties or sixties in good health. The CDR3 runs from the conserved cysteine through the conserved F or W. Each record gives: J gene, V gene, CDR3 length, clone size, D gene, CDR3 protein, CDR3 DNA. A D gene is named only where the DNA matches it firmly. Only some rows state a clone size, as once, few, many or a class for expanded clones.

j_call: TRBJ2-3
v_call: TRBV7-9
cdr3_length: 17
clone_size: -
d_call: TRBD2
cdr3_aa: CASSGLTGGSWSDTQYF
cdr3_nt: TGTGCCAGCAGCGGCCTTACCGGCGGGAGCTGGTCAGATACGCAGTATTTT

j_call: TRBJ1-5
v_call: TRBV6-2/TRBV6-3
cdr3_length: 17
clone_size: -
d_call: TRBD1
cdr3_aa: CASRSITGATGTQPQHF
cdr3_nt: TGTGCCAGCAGATCCATTACAGGGGCTACAGGGACTCAGCCCCAGCATTTT

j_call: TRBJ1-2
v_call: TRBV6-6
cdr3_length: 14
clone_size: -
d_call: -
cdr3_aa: CASSDSSRMDGYTF
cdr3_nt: TGTGCCAGCAGTGACTCGTCTCGTATGGATGGCTACACCTTC

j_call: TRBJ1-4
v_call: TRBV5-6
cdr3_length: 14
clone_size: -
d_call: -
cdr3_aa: CASSLSGKNEKLFF
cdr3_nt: TGTGCCAGCAGCTTGTCAGGAAAAAATGAAAAACTGTTTTTT

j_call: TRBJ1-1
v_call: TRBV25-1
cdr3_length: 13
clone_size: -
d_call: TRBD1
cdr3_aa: CASVRDRNTEAFF
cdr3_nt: TGTGCCAGCGTTAGGGACAGGAACACTGAAGCTTTCTTT

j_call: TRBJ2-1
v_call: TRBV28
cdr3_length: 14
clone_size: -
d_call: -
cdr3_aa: CASSLSRAYNEQFF
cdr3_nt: TGTGCCAGCAGTTTAAGCCGGGCCTACAATGAGCAGTTCTTC

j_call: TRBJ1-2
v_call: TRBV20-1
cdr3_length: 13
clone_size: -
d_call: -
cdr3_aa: CSATPTVNYGYTF
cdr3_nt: TGCAGTGCTACGCCGACAGTTAACTATGGCTACACCTTC

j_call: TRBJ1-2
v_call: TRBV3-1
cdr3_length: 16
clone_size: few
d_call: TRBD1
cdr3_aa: CASSQGGTDNFYGYTF
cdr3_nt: TGTGCCAGCAGCCAAGGAGGGACAGACAATTTTTATGGCTACACCTTC

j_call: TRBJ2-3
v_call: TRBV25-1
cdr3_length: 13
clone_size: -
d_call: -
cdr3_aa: CASSEFFRKTQYF
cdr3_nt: TGTGCCAGCAGTGAATTTTTTAGAAAAACGCAGTATTTT

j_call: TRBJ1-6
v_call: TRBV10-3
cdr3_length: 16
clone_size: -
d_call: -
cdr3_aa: CATSESWVGNNSPLHF
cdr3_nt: TGTGCCACCAGTGAGTCTTGGGTCGGAAATAATTCACCCCTCCACTTT

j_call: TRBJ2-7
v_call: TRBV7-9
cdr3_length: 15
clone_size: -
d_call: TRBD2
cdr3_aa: CASSSGLAVPYEQYF
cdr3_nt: TGTGCCAGCAGCTCGGGACTAGCGGTTCCCTACGAGCAGTACTTC

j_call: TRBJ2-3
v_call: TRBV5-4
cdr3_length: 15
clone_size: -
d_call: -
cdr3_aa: CASSQSQGERDTQYF
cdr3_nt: TGTGCCAGCAGCCAAAGCCAGGGTGAGAGGGATACGCAGTATTTT

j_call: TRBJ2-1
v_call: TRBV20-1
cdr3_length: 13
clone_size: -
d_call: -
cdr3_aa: CSARDLGNNEQFF
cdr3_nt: TGCAGTGCTAGAGATCTGGGGAACAATGAGCAGTTCTTC

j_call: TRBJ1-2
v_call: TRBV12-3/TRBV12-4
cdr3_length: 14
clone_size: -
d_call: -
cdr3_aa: CASSFEAGGYGYTF
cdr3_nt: TGTGCCAGCAGTTTTGAGGCCGGTGGGTATGGCTACACCTTC

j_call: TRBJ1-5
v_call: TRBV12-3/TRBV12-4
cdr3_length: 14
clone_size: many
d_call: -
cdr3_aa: CASSFLGMGQPQHF
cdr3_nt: TGTGCCAGCAGTTTCCTGGGGATGGGTCAGCCCCAGCATTTT

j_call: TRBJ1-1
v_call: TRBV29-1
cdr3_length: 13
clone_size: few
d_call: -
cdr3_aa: CSVVRSLDTEAFF
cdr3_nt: TGCAGCGTTGTACGATCTCTGGACACTGAAGCTTTCTTT

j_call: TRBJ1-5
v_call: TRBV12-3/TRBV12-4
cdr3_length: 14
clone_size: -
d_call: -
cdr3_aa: CASSLGPSHQPQHF
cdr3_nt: TGTGCCAGCAGTTTAGGGCCTTCTCATCAGCCCCAGCATTTT

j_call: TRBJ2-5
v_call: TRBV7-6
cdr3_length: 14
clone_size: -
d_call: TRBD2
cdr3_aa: CASNLGAGGETQYF
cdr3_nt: TGTGCCAGCAACCTAGGGGCGGGAGGGGAGACCCAGTACTTC

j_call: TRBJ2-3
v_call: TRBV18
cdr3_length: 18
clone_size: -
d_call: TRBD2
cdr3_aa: CASSQYQTSGSSADTQYF
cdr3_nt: TGTGCCAGCTCGCAGTATCAGACTAGCGGGAGTTCGGCAGATACGCAGTATTTT

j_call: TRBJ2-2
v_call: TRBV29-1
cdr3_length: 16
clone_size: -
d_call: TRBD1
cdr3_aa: CSASPGTGGFGGEPFF
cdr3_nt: TGCAGCGCCTCCCCCGGGACAGGGGGCTTTGGCGGGGAGCCGTTTTTT

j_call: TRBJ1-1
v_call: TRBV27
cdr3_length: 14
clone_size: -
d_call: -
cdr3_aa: CASSLGSKNTEAFF
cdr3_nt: TGTGCCAGCAGTTTGGGCAGCAAGAACACTGAAGCTTTCTTT

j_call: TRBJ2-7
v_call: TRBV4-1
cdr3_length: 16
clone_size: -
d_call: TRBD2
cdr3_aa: CASSQTQGLGSYEQYF
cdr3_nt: TGCGCCAGCAGCCAGACGCAGGGACTAGGTTCCTACGAGCAGTACTTC

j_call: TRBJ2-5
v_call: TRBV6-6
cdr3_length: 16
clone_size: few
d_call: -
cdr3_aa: CASTRSQFGLQETQYF
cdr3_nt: TGTGCCAGCACCCGATCACAATTCGGTCTCCAAGAGACCCAGTACTTC

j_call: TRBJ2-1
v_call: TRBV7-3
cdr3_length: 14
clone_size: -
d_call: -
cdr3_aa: CASSRDVANNEQFF
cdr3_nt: TGTGCCAGCAGCCGGGACGTCGCGAACAATGAGCAGTTCTTC

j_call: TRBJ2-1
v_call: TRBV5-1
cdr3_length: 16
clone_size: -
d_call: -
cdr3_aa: CASSWSSGTAGGEQFF
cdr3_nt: TGCGCCAGCAGCTGGTCCTCCGGGACTGCAGGGGGTGAGCAGTTCTTC

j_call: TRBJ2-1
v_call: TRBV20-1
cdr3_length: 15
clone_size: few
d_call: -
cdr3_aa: CSARELGDGGNEQFF
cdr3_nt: TGCAGTGCTAGAGAGTTGGGGGACGGGGGCAATGAGCAGTTCTTC

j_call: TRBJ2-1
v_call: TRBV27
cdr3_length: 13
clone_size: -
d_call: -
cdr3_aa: CASSPRTDNEQFF
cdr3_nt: TGTGCCAGCAGTCCAAGGACGGACAATGAGCAGTTCTTC

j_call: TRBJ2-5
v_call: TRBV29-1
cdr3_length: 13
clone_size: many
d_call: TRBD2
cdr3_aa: CSASGLAASAQYF
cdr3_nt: TGCAGCGCCTCGGGACTAGCGGCCTCTGCCCAGTACTTC

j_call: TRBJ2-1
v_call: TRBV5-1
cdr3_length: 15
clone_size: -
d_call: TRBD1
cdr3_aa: CASTSTGQNNNEQFF
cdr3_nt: TGCGCCAGCACCTCGACAGGGCAAAACAACAATGAGCAGTTCTTC

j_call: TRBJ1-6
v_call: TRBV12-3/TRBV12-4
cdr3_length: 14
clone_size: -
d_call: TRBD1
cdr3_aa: CASSRGQSNSPLHF
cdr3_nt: TGTGCCAGCAGCCGGGGACAGAGCAATTCACCCCTCCACTTT

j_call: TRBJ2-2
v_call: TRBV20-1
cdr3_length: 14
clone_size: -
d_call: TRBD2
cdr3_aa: CSAAGGPITGELFF
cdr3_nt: TGCAGTGCTGCGGGAGGGCCGATAACCGGGGAGCTGTTTTTT

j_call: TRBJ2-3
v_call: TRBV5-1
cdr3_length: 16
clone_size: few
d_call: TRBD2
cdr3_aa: CASSLWTSEFTDTQYF
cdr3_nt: TGCGCCAGCAGCCTGTGGACTAGCGAATTCACAGATACGCAGTATTTT

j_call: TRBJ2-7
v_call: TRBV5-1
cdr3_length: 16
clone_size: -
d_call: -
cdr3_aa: CASGLAESRSTYEQYF
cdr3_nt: TGCGCCAGCGGCTTGGCCGAGTCTAGGAGTACCTACGAGCAGTACTTC

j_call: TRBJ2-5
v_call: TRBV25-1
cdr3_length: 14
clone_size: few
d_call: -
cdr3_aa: CASSESLSVETQYF
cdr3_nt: TGTGCCAGCAGTGAATCGCTTAGTGTGGAGACCCAGTACTTC

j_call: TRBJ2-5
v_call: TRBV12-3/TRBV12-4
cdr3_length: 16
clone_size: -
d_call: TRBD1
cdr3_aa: CASSTSGTDYQETQYF
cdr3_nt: TGTGCCAGCAGTACCTCCGGGACAGACTACCAAGAGACCCAGTACTTC

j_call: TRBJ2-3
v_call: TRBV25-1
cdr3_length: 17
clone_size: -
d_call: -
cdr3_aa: CASSEEGAPVDTDTQYF
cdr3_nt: TGTGCCAGCAGTGAAGAAGGGGCACCGGTAGATACAGATACGCAGTATTTT

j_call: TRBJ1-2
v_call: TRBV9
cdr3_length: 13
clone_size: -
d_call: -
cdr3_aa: CASSPTGRYGHTF
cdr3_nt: TGTGCCAGCAGCCCCACAGGGAGGTATGGCCACACCTTC

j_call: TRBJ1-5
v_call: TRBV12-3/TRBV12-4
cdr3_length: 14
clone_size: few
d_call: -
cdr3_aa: CASSLDSQLQPQHF
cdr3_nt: TGTGCCAGCAGTCTTGACAGCCAACTCCAGCCCCAGCATTTT

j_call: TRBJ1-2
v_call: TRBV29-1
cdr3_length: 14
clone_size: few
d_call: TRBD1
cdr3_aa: CSVEGRTGNYGYTF
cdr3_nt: TGCAGCGTTGAAGGACGGACAGGGAACTATGGCTACACCTTC

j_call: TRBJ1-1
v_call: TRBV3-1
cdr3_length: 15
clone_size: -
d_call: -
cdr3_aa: CASSQGNYQGTEAFF
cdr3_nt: TGTGCCAGCAGCCAAGGAAATTATCAGGGCACTGAAGCTTTCTTT

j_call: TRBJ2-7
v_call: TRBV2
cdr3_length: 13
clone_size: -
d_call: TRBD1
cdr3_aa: CASRETGVYEQYF
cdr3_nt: TGTGCCAGCAGAGAAACAGGGGTCTACGAGCAGTACTTC

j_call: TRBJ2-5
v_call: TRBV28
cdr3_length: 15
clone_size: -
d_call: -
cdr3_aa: CASSLMGRLQETQYF
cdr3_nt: TGTGCCAGCAGTCTCATGGGACGGCTCCAAGAGACCCAGTACTTC

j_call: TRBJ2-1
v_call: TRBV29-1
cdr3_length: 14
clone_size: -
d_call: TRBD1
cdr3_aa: CSVPKQGLGETQFF
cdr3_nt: TGCAGCGTTCCCAAACAGGGGTTGGGAGAGACCCAGTTCTTC

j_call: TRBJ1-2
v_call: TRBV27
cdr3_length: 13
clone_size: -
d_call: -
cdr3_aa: CATFGQPDYGYTF
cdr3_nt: TGTGCCACTTTCGGACAGCCGGACTATGGCTACACCTTC

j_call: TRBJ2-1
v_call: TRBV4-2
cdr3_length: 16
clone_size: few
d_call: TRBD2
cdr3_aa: CASSQELAGGLNEQFF
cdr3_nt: TGTGCCAGCAGCCAGGAACTAGCGGGGGGGCTGAATGAGCAGTTCTTC

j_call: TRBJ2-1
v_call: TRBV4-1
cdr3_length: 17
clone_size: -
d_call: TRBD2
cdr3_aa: CASSAKLAGVSYNEQFF
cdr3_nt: TGCGCCAGCAGCGCCAAACTAGCGGGGGTCTCCTACAATGAGCAGTTCTTC

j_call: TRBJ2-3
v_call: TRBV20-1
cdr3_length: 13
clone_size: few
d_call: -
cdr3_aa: CSASSVATDTQYF
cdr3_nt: TGCAGTGCTAGTTCGGTAGCAACAGATACGCAGTATTTT